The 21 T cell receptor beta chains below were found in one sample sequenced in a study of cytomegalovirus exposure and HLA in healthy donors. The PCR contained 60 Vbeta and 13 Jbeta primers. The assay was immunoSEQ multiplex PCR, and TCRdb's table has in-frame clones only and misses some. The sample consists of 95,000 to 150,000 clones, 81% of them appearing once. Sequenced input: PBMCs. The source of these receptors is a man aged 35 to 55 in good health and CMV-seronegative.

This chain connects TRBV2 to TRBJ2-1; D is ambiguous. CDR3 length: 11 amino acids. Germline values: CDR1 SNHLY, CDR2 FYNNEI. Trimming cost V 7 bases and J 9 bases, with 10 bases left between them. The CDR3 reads CASTPTGEQFF. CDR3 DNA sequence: TGTGCCAGCACCCCAACCGGTGAGCAGTTCTTC.

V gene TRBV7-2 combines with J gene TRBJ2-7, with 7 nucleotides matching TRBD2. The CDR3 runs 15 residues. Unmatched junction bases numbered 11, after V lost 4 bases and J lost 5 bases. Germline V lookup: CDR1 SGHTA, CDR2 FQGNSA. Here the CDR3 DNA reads TGTGCCAGCAGCTCCGTGGCGGGAGTCAGGGACGAGCAGTACTTC. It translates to CASSSVAGVRDEQYF.

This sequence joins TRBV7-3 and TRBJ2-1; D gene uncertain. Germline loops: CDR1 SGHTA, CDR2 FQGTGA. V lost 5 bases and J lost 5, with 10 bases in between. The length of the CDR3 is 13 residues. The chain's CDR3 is CASSTNYNNEQFF. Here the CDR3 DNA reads TGTGCCAGCAGCACCAACTACAACAATGAGCAGTTCTTC.

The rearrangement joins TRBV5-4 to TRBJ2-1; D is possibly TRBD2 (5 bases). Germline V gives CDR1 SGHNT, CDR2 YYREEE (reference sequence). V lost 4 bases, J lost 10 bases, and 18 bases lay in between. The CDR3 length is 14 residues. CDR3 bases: TGTGCCAGCAGCGATAAAAGCGGATCCGGCGAGCAGTTCTTC. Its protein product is CASSDKSGSGEQFF.

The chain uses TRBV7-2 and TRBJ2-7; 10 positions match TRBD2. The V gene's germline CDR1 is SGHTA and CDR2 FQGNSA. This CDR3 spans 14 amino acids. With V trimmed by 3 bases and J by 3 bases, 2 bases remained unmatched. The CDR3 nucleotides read TGTGCCAGCAGCTTGGGACTAGCGTACTACGAGCAGTACTTC. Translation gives CASSLGLAYYEQYF. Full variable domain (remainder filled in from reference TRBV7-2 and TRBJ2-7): GAGVSQSPSNKVTEKGKDVELRCDPISGHTALYWYRQSLGQGLEFLIYFQGNSAPDKSGLPSDRFSAERTGGSVSTLTIQRTQQEDSAVYLCASSLGLAYYEQYFGPGTRLTVT.

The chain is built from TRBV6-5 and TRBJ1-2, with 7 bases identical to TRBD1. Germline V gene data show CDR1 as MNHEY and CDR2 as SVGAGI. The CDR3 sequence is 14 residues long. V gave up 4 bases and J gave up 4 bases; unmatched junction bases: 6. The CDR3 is CASSLTGVGYGYTF. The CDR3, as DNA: TGTGCCAGCAGTTTAACAGGGGTGGGCTATGGCTACACCTTC.

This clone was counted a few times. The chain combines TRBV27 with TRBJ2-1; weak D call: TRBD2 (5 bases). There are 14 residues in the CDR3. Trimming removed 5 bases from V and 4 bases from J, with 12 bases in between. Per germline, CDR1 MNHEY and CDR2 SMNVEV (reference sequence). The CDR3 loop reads CASSRTFPYNEQFF. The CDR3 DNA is TGTGCCAGCAGTCGGACTTTCCCATACAATGAGCAGTTCTTC.

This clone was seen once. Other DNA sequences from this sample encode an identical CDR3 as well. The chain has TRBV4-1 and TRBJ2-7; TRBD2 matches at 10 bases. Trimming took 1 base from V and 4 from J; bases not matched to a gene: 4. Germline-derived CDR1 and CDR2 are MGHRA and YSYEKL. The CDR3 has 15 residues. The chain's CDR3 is CASSQVLAGGYEQYF. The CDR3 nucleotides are TGCGCCAGCAGCCAAGTTTTAGCGGGGGGATACGAGCAGTACTTC.

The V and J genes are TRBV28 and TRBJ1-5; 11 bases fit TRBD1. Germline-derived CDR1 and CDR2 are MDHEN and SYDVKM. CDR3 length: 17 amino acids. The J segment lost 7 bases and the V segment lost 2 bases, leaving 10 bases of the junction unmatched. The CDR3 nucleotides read TGTGCCAGCAGTTTACTTGCCGGGACAGGGGGGAAACAGCCCCAGCATTTT. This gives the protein CASSLLAGTGGKQPQHF.

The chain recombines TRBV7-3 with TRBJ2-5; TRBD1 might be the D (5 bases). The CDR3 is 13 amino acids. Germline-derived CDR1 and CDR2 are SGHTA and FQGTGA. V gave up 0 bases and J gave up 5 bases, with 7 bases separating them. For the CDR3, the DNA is TGTGCCAGCAGCTTAACCTGGGGCGAGACCCAGTACTTC. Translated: CASSLTWGETQYF.

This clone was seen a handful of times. Here the CDR3 reads CASSFRDTEAFF. CDR3 coding DNA: TGTGCCAGCAGTTTTCGGGACACTGAAGCTTTCTTT. This chain uses TRBV28 with TRBJ1-1; unclear D gene. Germline loops: CDR1 MDHEN, CDR2 SYDVKM. Trimming removed 3 bases at V and 3 bases at J, with 5 bases between. This CDR3 is 12 amino acids long.

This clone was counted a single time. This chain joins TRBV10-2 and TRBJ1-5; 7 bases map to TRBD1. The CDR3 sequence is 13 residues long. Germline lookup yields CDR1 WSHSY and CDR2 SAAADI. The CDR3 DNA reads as TGCGCAGCAGCTGGGACAGCAAATCAGCCCCAGCATTTT. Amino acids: CAAAGTANQPQHF.

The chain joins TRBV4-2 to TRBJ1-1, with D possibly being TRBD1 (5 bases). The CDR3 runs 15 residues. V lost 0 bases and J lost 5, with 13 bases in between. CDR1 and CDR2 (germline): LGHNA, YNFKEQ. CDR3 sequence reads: CASSQEARARTEAFF. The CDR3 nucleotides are TGTGCCAGCAGCCAAGAAGCCAGGGCTCGGACTGAAGCTTTCTTT.

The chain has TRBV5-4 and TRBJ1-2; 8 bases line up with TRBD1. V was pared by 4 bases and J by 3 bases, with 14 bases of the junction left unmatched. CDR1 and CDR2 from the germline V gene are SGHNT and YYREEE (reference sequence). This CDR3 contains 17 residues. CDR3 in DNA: TGTGCCAGCAGCCCCCGGACAGGGCAGGCATTTCACTATGGCTACACCTTC. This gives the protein CASSPRTGQAFHYGYTF.

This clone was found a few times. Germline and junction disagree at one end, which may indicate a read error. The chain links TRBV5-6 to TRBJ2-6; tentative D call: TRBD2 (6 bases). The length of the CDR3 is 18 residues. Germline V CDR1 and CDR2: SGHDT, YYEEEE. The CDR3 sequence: CASSLGWAGDSGANGLTF. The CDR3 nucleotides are TGTGCCAGCAGCTTGGGGTGGGCCGGGGACTCTGGGGCCAACGGCCTGACTTTC.

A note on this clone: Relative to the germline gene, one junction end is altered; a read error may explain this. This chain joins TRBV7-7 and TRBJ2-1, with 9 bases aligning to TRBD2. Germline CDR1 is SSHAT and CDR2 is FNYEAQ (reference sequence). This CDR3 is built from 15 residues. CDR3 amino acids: CASSLGGPGLAEQFF. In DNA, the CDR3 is TGTGCTAGCAGCTTAGGTGGGCCGGGACTAGCTGAGCAGTTCTTC. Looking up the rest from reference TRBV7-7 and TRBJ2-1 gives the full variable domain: GAGVSQSPRYKVTKRGQDVTLRCDPISSHATLYWYQQALGQGPEFLTYFNYEAQPDKSGLPSDRFSAERPEGSISTLTIQRTEQRDSAMYRCASSLGGPGLAEQFFGPGTRLTVL.

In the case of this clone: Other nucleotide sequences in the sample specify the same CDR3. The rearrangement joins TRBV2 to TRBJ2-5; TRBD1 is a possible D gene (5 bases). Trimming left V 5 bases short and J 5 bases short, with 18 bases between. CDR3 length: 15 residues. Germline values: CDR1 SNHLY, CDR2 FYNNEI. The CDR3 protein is CASSRTGVESETQYF. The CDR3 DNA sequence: TGTGCCAGCAGTAGAACAGGAGTGGAATCGGAGACCCAGTACTTC.

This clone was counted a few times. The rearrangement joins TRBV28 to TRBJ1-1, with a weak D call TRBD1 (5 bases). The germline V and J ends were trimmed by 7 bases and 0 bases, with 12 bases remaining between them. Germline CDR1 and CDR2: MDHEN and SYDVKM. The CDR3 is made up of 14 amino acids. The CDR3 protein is CASTTDMMNTEAFF. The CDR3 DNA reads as TGTGCCAGCACCACGGACATGATGAACACTGAAGCTTTCTTT.

CDR3 in amino acids: CASSLFSDTQYF. As DNA, the CDR3 is TGTGCCAGCAGTTTATTTTCGGATACGCAGTATTTT. This chain connects TRBV28 to TRBJ2-3; D unclear. Germline V CDR1 and CDR2: MDHEN, SYDVKM. V was trimmed by 1 base and J by 6 bases, leaving 5 bases between them. The CDR3 is 12 amino acids.

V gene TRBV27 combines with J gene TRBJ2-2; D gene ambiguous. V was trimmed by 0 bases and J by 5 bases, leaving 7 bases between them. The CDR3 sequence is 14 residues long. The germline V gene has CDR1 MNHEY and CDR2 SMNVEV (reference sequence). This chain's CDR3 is CASSLSFPTGELFF. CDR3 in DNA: TGTGCCAGCAGTTTATCCTTTCCGACCGGGGAGCTGTTTTTT.

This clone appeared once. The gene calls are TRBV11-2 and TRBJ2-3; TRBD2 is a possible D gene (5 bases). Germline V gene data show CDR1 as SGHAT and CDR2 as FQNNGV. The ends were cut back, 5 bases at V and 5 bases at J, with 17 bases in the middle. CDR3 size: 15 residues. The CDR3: CASSPLALDGDTQYF. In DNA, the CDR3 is TGTGCCAGCAGCCCTCTAGCACTAGATGGAGATACGCAGTATTTT.